The 14 T cell receptor beta chains presented below share a single source sample, sequenced in a study of shared clonotypes between healthy human individuals. The naive CD8 fraction comprised CD45RO-negative cells positively selected for CCR7 and excluded terminally differentiated effector memory CD45RA+ cells. TCRdb's copy holds only in-frame clones and misses some; the assay was immunoSEQ multiplex PCR. This table holds around 2.1 million clones, just over 90% found once. Sequencing input: naive CD8+ T cells from PBMCs. The receptors were sampled from a man between 18 and 29 years old in good health. Some clones in this sample may be carry-over from other donors' samples.

The gene calls are TRBV4-2 and TRBJ2-5; D assignment may be TRBD1 or TRBD2 (6 bases each). Trimming pared 0 bases from V and 3 bases from J, leaving 14 bases between. The CDR3 sequence is 16 residues long. In germline, CDR1 is LGHNA, CDR2 YNFKEQ. The DNA for the CDR3 is TGTGCCAGCAGCCAAGATCGCAGGGGACTCGAAGAGACCCAGTACTTC. Amino acid sequence: CASSQDRRGLEETQYF.

The rearrangement joins TRBV6-1 to TRBJ2-2, with TRBD1 as a possible D gene (6 bases). Trimming removed 3 bases from V and 4 bases from J, with 12 bases in between. Germline V CDR1 and CDR2: MNHNS, SASEGT. The CDR3 sequence is 15 residues long. CDR3 region: CASSDVTGRTGELFF. The DNA of the CDR3 is TGTGCCAGCAGTGACGTGACAGGACGCACCGGGGAGCTGTTTTTT.

This chain joins TRBV6-5 and TRBJ1-2; possible D gene TRBD1, 5 bases. CDR1 is MNHEY and CDR2 is SVGAGI in the germline V gene. The CDR3 loop spans 13 amino acids. Trimming took off 2 bases at V and 4 bases at J, with 8 bases between the two ends. The CDR3 spells CASSYRGGYGYTF. The CDR3 DNA sequence: TGTGCCAGCAGTTACCGTGGGGGCTATGGCTACACCTTC.

The chain links TRBV9 to TRBJ2-7; TRBD1 matches 10 bases. V trimming: 4 bases; J trimming: 6 bases; junction bases outside the gene matches: 10. This CDR3 is built from 15 residues. Germline V gene data show CDR1 as SGDLS and CDR2 as YYNGEE. Here the CDR3 DNA reads TGTGCCAGCAGCTTAACCGGGACAGGGGTATCCGAGCAGTACTTC. It encodes CASSLTGTGVSEQYF.

This sequence joins TRBV10-2 and TRBJ2-1; 12 nucleotides agree with TRBD2. Germline assignment: CDR1 WSHSY and CDR2 SAAADI. Trimming at V came to 6 bases and at J to 3 bases, leaving 3 bases not matched to a gene. The CDR3 runs to 15 residues. CDR3 in amino acids: CASRGLAGNYNEQFF. The CDR3 coding sequence is TGCGCCAGCAGAGGACTAGCGGGGAACTACAATGAGCAGTTCTTC.

The rearrangement uses TRBV7-9 and TRBJ2-7, with TRBD1 matching over 9 bases. Germline V gives CDR1 SEHNR, CDR2 FQNEAQ (reference sequence). The CDR3 contains 17 residues. V shed 5 bases, J shed 1 base, and the junction held 12 bases outside the gene matches. CDR3 amino acids: CASSPNRGRVSSYEQYF. The DNA of the CDR3 is TGTGCCAGCAGCCCGAACAGGGGGCGAGTCTCATCCTACGAGCAGTACTTC.

The chain joins TRBV5-1 to TRBJ1-1, with D hard to call. The CDR3 has 15 amino acids. Trimming shortened V by 2 bases and J by 1 base, and 12 bases separated the two germline ends. Germline V lookup: CDR1 SGHRS, CDR2 YFSETQ. The CDR3 here is CASSLSSGANTEAFF. CDR3 sequence (DNA): TGCGCCAGCAGCTTATCCTCGGGAGCGAACACTGAAGCTTTCTTT.

This chain joins TRBV2 and TRBJ2-5, with 8 bases fitting TRBD1. The J call may be wrong; the DNA end is better matched by TRBJ2-7. The CDR3 spans 14 residues. Germline values: CDR1 SNHLY, CDR2 FYNNEI. CDR3 sequence reads: CASRRTGFYSEQYF. The DNA of the CDR3 is TGTGCCAGCAGACGGACAGGGTTCTACAGCGAGCAGTACTTC.

This sequence joins TRBV6-5 and TRBJ1-4; the D is unclear. V was cut by 9 bases and J by 4 bases, with 12 bases left in between. CDR3 size: 13 residues. Germline lookup yields CDR1 MNHEY and CDR2 SVGAGI. The CDR3 sequence: CASSGNNNEKLFF. In nucleotides, the CDR3 is TGTGCCAGTTCCGGGAACAATAATGAAAAACTGTTTTTT.

The J gene is TRBJ1-2, the V gene TRBV6-1; 9 bases agree with TRBD1. The germline V gene encodes CDR1 MNHNS and CDR2 SASEGT. This CDR3 has 13 residues. J was trimmed by 6 bases and V by 5 bases; bases with no gene match: 4. The CDR3, as DNA: TGTGCCAGCAGTCCCGACAGGGGGAATGGCTACACCTTC. The encoded protein is CASSPDRGNGYTF.

The chain has TRBV4-1 and TRBJ1-1; D gene ambiguous. Germline V gives CDR1 MGHRA, CDR2 YSYEKL. Trimming cost V 4 bases and J 7 bases, with 16 bases left between them. This CDR3 contains 14 residues. CDR3 in amino acids: CASSPVESLSEAFF. CDR3 bases: TGCGCCAGCAGCCCGGTCGAGAGTTTGAGTGAAGCTTTCTTT.

This chain joins TRBV19 and TRBJ1-1; tentative D call: TRBD1 (5 bases). V was trimmed by 5 bases and J by 1 base, leaving 11 bases between them. Germline values: CDR1 LNHDA, CDR2 SQIVND (reference sequence). The CDR3 contains 14 residues. The DNA for the CDR3 is TGTGCCAGTAGTCCAGGGTGGCAGAACACTGAAGCTTTCTTT. It translates to CASSPGWQNTEAFF.

Notes on this clone: This sample also contains other DNA sequences that code for the same CDR3. The chain joins TRBV27 to TRBJ1-5, with TRBD1 as a possible D gene (6 bases). V lost 5 bases and J 1 base, leaving 15 bases between the germline ends. The CDR3 runs to 16 residues. The germline V gene encodes CDR1 MNHEY and CDR2 SMNVEV (reference sequence). Here the CDR3 reads CASSPSAGESNQPQHF. In DNA, the CDR3 is TGTGCCAGCAGTCCATCGGCAGGGGAGAGCAATCAGCCCCAGCATTTT.

The chain recombines TRBV7-6 with TRBJ2-5, with D perhaps TRBD2 (5 bases). The germline V gene encodes CDR1 SGHVS and CDR2 FNYEAQ. Trimming removed 0 bases from V and 3 bases from J, with 8 bases in between. The CDR3 runs to 14 residues. The CDR3, as DNA: TGTGCCAGCAGCTTAGCAGGGCGGGAAGAGACCCAGTACTTC. As protein: CASSLAGREETQYF.